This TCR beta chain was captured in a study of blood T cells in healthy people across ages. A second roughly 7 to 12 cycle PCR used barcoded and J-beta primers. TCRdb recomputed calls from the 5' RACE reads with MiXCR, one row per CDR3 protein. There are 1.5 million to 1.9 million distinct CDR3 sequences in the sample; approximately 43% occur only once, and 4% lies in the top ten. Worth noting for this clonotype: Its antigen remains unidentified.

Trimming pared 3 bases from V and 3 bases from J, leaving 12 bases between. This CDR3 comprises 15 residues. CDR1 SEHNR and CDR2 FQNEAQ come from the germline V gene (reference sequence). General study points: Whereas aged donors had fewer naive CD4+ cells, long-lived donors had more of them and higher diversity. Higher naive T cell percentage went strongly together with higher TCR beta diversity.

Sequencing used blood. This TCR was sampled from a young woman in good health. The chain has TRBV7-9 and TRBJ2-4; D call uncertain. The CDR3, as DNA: TGTGCCAGCAGCTTTATCAACAGTAACAAAAACATTCAGTACTTC. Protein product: CASSFINSNKNIQYF.